This TCR beta chain was profiled in a study of shared clonotypes between healthy human individuals. Assay used: immunoSEQ multiplex PCR; TCRdb lists only in-frame clones, some missing. Here the sample spans roughly 2,000,000 clones, less than 95% being singletons. Study results and limitations: Naive CD4 clonotype sharing across four donors was approximately 5%.

CD45RO-negative CD8 cells positively selected for CCR7 made up the naive population, which excluded terminally differentiated effector memory CD45RA+ cells. Remarks on this clone: What it binds is unknown. Other DNA sequences in the same sample also yield this CDR3.

This TCR was sampled from a man aged 18 to 30 in good health. Material for sequencing was naive CD8+ T cells sorted from blood.

The CDR3 DNA reads as TGTGCCAGCAGCTTACCACAAGGAAACACTGAAGCTTTCTTT. Encoded protein: CASSLPQGNTEAFF. V is TRBV7-9 and J is TRBJ1-1; D uncertain. V was shortened by 2 bases and J by 2 bases, with 9 bases between the two germline ends. The CDR3 has 14 amino acids. CDR1 is SEHNR and CDR2 is FQNEAQ in the germline V gene (reference sequence).